This TCR beta chain was profiled in a study of blood T cell repertoires in COVID-19. Study background: Nucleic acid was either cDNA or gDNA, and it came from T cells, B-cell-depleted T cells, or PBMCs.

In the source study's methods: Using reference gene primer amplification, nucleated cell counts were estimated. Sequencing used immunoSEQ multiplex PCR; TCRdb keeps in-frame clones, though not all of them. That table gives V, J and clone size, and the DNA gave D and trimming. Of about 82,000 clones in the sample, around 88% were seen once. The CDR3 length is 17 residues. After removal of 1 base from V and 4 bases from J, the junction contained 12 bases not matched to a gene. The germline V gene encodes CDR1 LNHNV and CDR2 YYDKDF (reference sequence). The study recruited people aged about 18 to 90 years across about 25 US areas. This clone has only one observation.

This chain joins TRBV15 and TRBJ1-2, with 7 bases identical to TRBD1. The TCR comes from a woman between 50 and 59 years old with acute COVID-19. Source material: PBMCs or T cells enriched from blood (not recorded which). The CDR3 sequence: CATSRGHPGQTIYGYTF. The DNA of the CDR3 is TGTGCCACCAGCAGAGGCCATCCGGGACAGACTATCTATGGCTACACCTTC.